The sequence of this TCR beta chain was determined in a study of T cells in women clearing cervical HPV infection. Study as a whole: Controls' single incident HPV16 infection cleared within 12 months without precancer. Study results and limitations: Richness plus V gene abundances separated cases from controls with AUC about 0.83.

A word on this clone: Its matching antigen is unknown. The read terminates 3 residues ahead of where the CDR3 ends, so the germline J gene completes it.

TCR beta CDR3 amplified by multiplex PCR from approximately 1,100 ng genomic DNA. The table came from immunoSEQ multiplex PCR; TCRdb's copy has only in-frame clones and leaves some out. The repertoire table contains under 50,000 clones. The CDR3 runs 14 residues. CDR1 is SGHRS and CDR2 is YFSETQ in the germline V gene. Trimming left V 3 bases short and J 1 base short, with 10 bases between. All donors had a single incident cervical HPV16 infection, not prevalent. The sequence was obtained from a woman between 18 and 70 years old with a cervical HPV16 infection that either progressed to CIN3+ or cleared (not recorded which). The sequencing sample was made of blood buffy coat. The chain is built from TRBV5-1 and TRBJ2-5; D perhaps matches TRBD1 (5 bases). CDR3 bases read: TGCGCCAGCAGCTACAGACAGACCCAAGAGACC. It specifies CASSYRQTQET. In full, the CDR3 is CASSYRQTQETQYF.